These 26 T cell receptor beta chains share one sample of origin, sequenced in a study of CD8 T cells in ankylosing spondylitis. TCRdb redid the calling of the 5' RACE reads with MiXCR, one entry per CDR3 protein. The data show 300,000 to 400,000 distinct CDR3 sequences, with 11% seen just once and roughly 9% held by the top ten. Sequenced sample: blood, either unsorted or a sorted T cell fraction (not recorded which). Receptors were obtained from a female donor with ankylosing spondylitis or in good health (not recorded which).

This clonotype occurred a few times. The rearrangement links TRBV20-1 to TRBJ2-7; TRBD1 matches at 8 bases. This CDR3 is built from 15 residues. Germline V gene data show CDR1 as DFQATT and CDR2 as SNEGSKA (reference sequence). V lost 4 bases to trimming and J lost 5 bases; unmatched junction nucleotides: 13. CDR3 coding DNA: TGCAGTGCTACCCCAGTGGCAGGGGGCTTCAACGAGCAGTACTTC. Encoded protein: CSATPVAGGFNEQYF.

This clonotype was detected many times. This rearrangement joins TRBV6-2 or TRBV6-3 to TRBJ2-1, with TRBD1 matching over 8 bases. Germline V gene lookup returns CDR1 MNHEY and CDR2 SVGEGT. The V gene end was trimmed by 5 bases and the J gene end by 7 bases; junction bases not matched to a gene: 10. This CDR3 spans 15 amino acids. The chain's CDR3 is CASSTRQGIRNEQFF. Here the CDR3 DNA reads TGTGCCAGCAGTACTAGACAGGGGATTAGGAATGAGCAGTTCTTC.

This CDR3 reads CASSELQGAINEQFF. The CDR3 DNA reads TGTGCCAGCAGTGAATTACAGGGGGCAATAAATGAGCAGTTCTTC. This chain joins TRBV2 and TRBJ2-1; the match to TRBD1 covers 9 bases. Per the germline V gene, CDR1 is SNHLY and CDR2 is FYNNEI. The CDR3 is 15 residues long. The V and J ends lost 2 bases and 7 bases, in that order; junction bases with no gene match: 6.

On this clonotype itself: The junction and the germline gene differ at one end; a read error may be behind it. The chain carries TRBV12-3 or TRBV12-4 and TRBJ2-7; 9 bases are shared with TRBD1. CDR3 size: 16 residues. The CDR3 region has the DNA TGTGCCAGCAAAAATTCCAAAGGGACAGGGAGATACGAGCATTACTTC. Residues: CASKNSKGTGRYEHYF.

There are many counts of this clonotype. The genes are TRBV27 and TRBJ2-3; no definite D call. The germline V and J ends were trimmed by 6 bases and 2 bases, with 12 bases remaining between them. Germline CDR1 reads MNHEY; CDR2 reads SMNVEV (reference sequence). The CDR3 consists of 14 residues. For the CDR3, the DNA is TGTGCCAGCAGACTTGGGCGGCACACAGATACGCAGTATTTT. This gives the protein CASRLGRHTDTQYF.

This clonotype appeared once. It may be a read error: a sequence one base away is much more abundant. The V and J genes are TRBV29-1 and TRBJ2-1; a weak D match, TRBD1 (8 bases). The V and J ends lost 5 bases and 4 bases respectively, with 24 bases between them. The germline V gene has CDR1 SQVTM and CDR2 ANQGSEA. This CDR3 has 17 amino acids. The chain's CDR3 is CSVPPTSGQGGYNEQFF. CDR3 nucleotides: TGCAGCGTTCCCCCCACCTCTGGACAGGGAGGGTACAATGAGCAGTTCTTC.

This clonotype was counted at least ten times. The chain links TRBV19 to TRBJ1-5, with D possibly TRBD1 on 5 matching bases. This CDR3 spans 15 amino acids. In germline, CDR1 is LNHDA, CDR2 SQIVND (reference sequence). V was pared by 2 bases and J by 1 base, with 9 bases between. This CDR3 is CASSIRGRSNQPQHF. Written as DNA, the CDR3 is TGTGCCAGTAGTATACGGGGCAGGAGCAATCAGCCCCAGCATTTT.

As to this clonotype: This could be a read error, since a much larger clone is one nucleotide away. The chain links TRBV20-1 to TRBJ1-2; D unclear. Per germline, CDR1 DFQATT and CDR2 SNEGSKA (reference sequence). The CDR3 covers 14 residues. The CDR3 loop reads CSALPEGLRYGYAF. The CDR3 DNA reads TGCAGTGCCCTCCCAGAGGGCCTTCGCTATGGCTACGCCTTC.

This clonotype was counted at least ten times. V gene TRBV7-9 combines with J gene TRBJ2-5; 7 nucleotides line up with TRBD1. Per germline, CDR1 SEHNR and CDR2 FQNEAQ (reference sequence). J was trimmed by 3 bases and V by 5 bases; bases with no gene match: 6. This CDR3 has 14 amino acids. Here the CDR3 DNA reads TGTGCCAGCAGCCCGGGACAGTACGAAGAGACCCAGTACTTC. Translating it yields CASSPGQYEETQYF.

In this sample, this clonotype turned up many times. The J gene is TRBJ1-5, the V gene TRBV7-8; the D gene is possibly TRBD1 (6 bases). V was trimmed by 6 bases and J by 4 bases, leaving 10 bases between them. CDR1 and CDR2 (germline): SGHVS, FQNEAQ. The length of the CDR3 is 13 residues. The DNA for the CDR3 is TGTGCCAGCAGTCGAGGGGGAAATCAGCCCCAGCATTTT. Residues: CASSRGGNQPQHF.

This clonotype was seen more than once but under ten times. This chain links TRBV28 with TRBJ1-2, with 9 bases identical to TRBD1. This CDR3 contains 14 residues. Unmatched junction bases numbered 3, after V lost 2 bases and J lost 5 bases. Germline CDR1 and CDR2: MDHEN and SYDVKM. CDR3 DNA sequence: TGTGCCAGCAGTTTAGCGGACAGGGGTTATGGCTACACCTTC. Protein: CASSLADRGYGYTF.

This clonotype was picked up many times. The genes are TRBV10-3 and TRBJ2-5; a possible D gene is TRBD1 (5 bases). Germline V lookup: CDR1 ENHRY, CDR2 SYGVKD. This CDR3 spans 13 amino acids. V dropped 7 bases and J dropped 3 bases, with 12 bases sitting between them. The CDR3 DNA reads TGTGCCATCAAGGAGCAGGGTAAAGAGACCCAGTACTTC. Its translation: CAIKEQGKETQYF.

J is TRBJ1-2 and V is TRBV3-1; D is uncertain. Germline values: CDR1 LGHDT, CDR2 YNNKEL (reference sequence). The CDR3 loop spans 16 amino acids. Trimming removed 10 bases from V and 2 bases from J, with 23 bases in between. CDR3 region: CAIRQMEQLRNYGYTF. DNA for the CDR3: TGTGCCATCCGCCAGATGGAACAGTTGCGAAACTATGGCTACACCTTC. Drawing the rest from reference TRBV3-1 and TRBJ1-2, the complete variable domain is DTAVSQTPKYLVTQMGNDKSIKCEQNLGHDTMYWYKQDSKKFLKIMFSYNNKELIINETVPNRFSPKSPDKAHLNLHINSLELGDSAVYFCAIRQMEQLRNYGYTFGSGTRLTVV.

This clonotype was detected many times. The chain employs TRBV20-1 and TRBJ1-2, with 8 bases identical to TRBD1. This CDR3 has 14 amino acids. The V gene's germline CDR1 is DFQATT and CDR2 SNEGSKA (reference sequence). The junction had 13 bases not matched to a gene; V was cut back by 6 bases and J by 7 bases. As DNA, the CDR3 is TGCAGTGCCACCAGACAGGGGCGGTCGTTTGGCTACACCTTC. Translation gives CSATRQGRSFGYTF.

Ten or more counts support this clonotype. V is TRBV5-1 and J is TRBJ2-3; no firm D call. Germline V gene lookup returns CDR1 SGHRS and CDR2 YFSETQ. This CDR3 is built from 11 residues. V gave up 6 bases and J gave up 0 bases, with 2 bases separating them. This CDR3 is CASKSTDTQYF. CDR3 coding DNA: TGCGCCAGCAAGAGCACAGATACGCAGTATTTT.

In its sample, this clonotype was seen many times. The chain's CDR3 is CASSLGTIGEKLFF. CDR3 in DNA: TGTGCCAGCAGCTTGGGGACCATCGGGGAAAAACTGTTTTTT. The V gene is TRBV7-9, the J gene TRBJ1-4; D might be TRBD1 (5 bases). V shed 3 bases and J shed 8 bases, with 13 bases lying between them. CDR1 and CDR2 from the germline V gene are SEHNR and FQNEAQ (reference sequence). The CDR3 runs 14 residues.

This clonotype was picked up a small number of times. The CDR3 sequence is CASSRIGGRASLHEQYF. The CDR3 bases are TGTGCCAGCAGCAGAATAGGAGGGAGGGCCTCTCTCCACGAGCAGTACTTC. The V and J genes are TRBV11-2 and TRBJ2-7; the match to TRBD2 covers 7 bases. V lost 5 bases and J lost 5; bases outside the gene matches: 18. Germline V gene sequence: CDR1 SGHAT, CDR2 FQNNGV. The CDR3 is 17 amino acids.

This clonotype has at least ten counts. The chain employs TRBV20-1 and TRBJ2-2, with D perhaps TRBD2 (6 bases). Germline V gene lookup returns CDR1 DFQATT and CDR2 SNEGSKA (reference sequence). Trimming took 1 base from V and 2 from J, leaving 8 bases between them. The CDR3 runs to 14 residues. The CDR3 DNA sequence: TGCAGTGCTAGAGGGCGGGGTAACACCGGGGAGCTGTTTTTT. Its protein product is CSARGRGNTGELFF.

Many counts were recorded for this clonotype. The CDR3 DNA sequence: TGTGCCATCAGTGAGTCGATTCAGGTTGGCAATCAGCCCCAGCATTTT. It codes for CAISESIQVGNQPQHF. V usage is TRBV10-3 and J usage is TRBJ1-5; no clear D gene. CDR1 is ENHRY, CDR2 SYGVKD, per germline. This CDR3 contains 16 residues. Trimming pared 0 bases from V and 2 bases from J, leaving 11 bases between.

Only a few counts were recorded for this clonotype. This chain uses TRBV7-8 with TRBJ2-3; 10 nucleotides align to TRBD2. Germline CDR1 SGHVS, CDR2 FQNEAQ. The junction had 8 bases not matched to a gene; V was cut back by 4 bases and J by 4 bases. The CDR3 sequence is 16 residues long. CDR3 amino acids: CASSSYSGGKADTQYF. CDR3 nucleotides: TGTGCCAGCAGCTCCTATAGCGGGGGGAAGGCAGATACGCAGTATTTT.

This clonotype was detected ten times or more. The rearrangement links TRBV12-3 or TRBV12-4 to TRBJ2-2; D gene unclear. The V end lost 6 bases, the J end lost 4 bases, and 9 bases lay between the germline ends. CDR3 length: 13 residues. In nucleotides, the CDR3 is TGTGCCAGCAGCAAGCGTGGCACCGGGGAGCTGTTTTTT. Amino acid sequence: CASSKRGTGELFF.

In this sample, this clonotype turned up many times. The V and J genes are TRBV5-1 and TRBJ2-1, with TRBD2 identical over 11 bases. CDR3 size: 16 residues. The V segment lost 1 base and the J segment 5 bases; nucleotides outside the gene matches: 5. Germline V lookup: CDR1 SGHRS, CDR2 YFSETQ. CDR3 region: CASSLIGTSGHNEQFF. CDR3 coding DNA: TGCGCCAGCAGCTTGATAGGGACTAGCGGTCACAATGAGCAGTTCTTC.

This clonotype turned up a few times. The J gene is TRBJ2-1, the V gene TRBV12-3 or TRBV12-4; TRBD2 aligns across 8 bases. This CDR3 has 15 residues. The J segment lost 6 bases and the V segment lost 1 base, leaving 5 bases of the junction unmatched. The CDR3 loop is CASSLGSGTLNEQFF. DNA for the CDR3: TGTGCCAGCAGTTTAGGTAGCGGGACCCTCAATGAGCAGTTCTTC.

V usage is TRBV27 and J usage is TRBJ2-7; D is uncertain. The CDR3 length is 11 residues. V lost 6 bases and J 3 bases, leaving 6 bases between the germline ends. Germline V CDR1 and CDR2: MNHEY, SMNVEV (reference sequence). The CDR3 region has the DNA TGTGCCAGCAGCGACTTCTACGAGCAGTACTTC. Its translation is CASSDFYEQYF.

This clonotype was seen ten or more times. This chain links TRBV3-1 with TRBJ1-2, with D unresolved. V shed 0 bases and J shed 4 bases, with 9 bases lying between them. Germline values: CDR1 LGHDT, CDR2 YNNKEL (reference sequence). This CDR3 is 14 amino acids long. DNA of the CDR3: TGTGCCAGCAGCCAAGAAACGAGCGTCTATGGCTACACCTTC. Residues: CASSQETSVYGYTF.

The sample holds many counts of this clonotype. The J gene is TRBJ2-7, the V gene TRBV28, with D unclear. The CDR3 is 14 amino acids. The V and J ends lost 4 bases and 1 base respectively, with 11 bases between them. The germline V gene encodes CDR1 MDHEN and CDR2 SYDVKM. The chain's CDR3 is CASSSHSLSYEQYF. The CDR3 nucleotides are TGTGCCAGCAGTTCACATTCACTATCCTACGAGCAGTACTTC.